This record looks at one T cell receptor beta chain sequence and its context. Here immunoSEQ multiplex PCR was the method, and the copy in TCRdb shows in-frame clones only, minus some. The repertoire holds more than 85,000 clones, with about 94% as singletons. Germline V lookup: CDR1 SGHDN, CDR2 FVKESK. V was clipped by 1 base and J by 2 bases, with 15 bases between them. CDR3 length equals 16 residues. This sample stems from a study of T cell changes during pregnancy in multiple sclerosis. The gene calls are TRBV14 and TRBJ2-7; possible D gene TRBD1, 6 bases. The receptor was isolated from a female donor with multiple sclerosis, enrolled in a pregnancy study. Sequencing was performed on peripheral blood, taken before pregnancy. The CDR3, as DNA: TGTGCCAGCAGCCAAGGCAGGGGTCGAAAGACCTACGAGCAGTACTTC. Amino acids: CASSQGRGRKTYEQYF.